This T cell receptor beta chain appears in the sequencing data of a study of blood T cell repertoires in COVID-19. CDR3 length: 15 amino acids. Germline V gene data show CDR1 as MNHEY and CDR2 as SMNVEV (reference sequence). The V end was cut by 3 bases, the J end by 7 bases, with 16 bases between. Clones were sequenced by immunoSEQ multiplex PCR, and TCRdb holds only the in-frame ones, with some missing. The sample gives 310,000 or so clones, around 87% of which show up once; more than 3% is in the top ten. Sequencing input: peripheral blood. This TCR derives from a woman aged 50 to 60 with active or convalescent COVID-19. This rearrangement joins TRBV27 to TRBJ2-1; tentatively, D is TRBD2 (6 bases). As DNA, the CDR3 is TGTGCCAGCAGTTTTGGGGGGAGCCCCGGGAATGAGCAGTTCTTC. Translation gives CASSFGGSPGNEQFF.